This T cell receptor beta chain was sequenced during a study of response to subunit inactivated influenza vaccine. Overall study findings and caveats: The authors suggested that every seasonal influenza vaccination recruits few new T cells.

TCRdb re-analysed the RT-PCR reads in MiXCR, keeping a single row per CDR3 protein. This sample has hundreds of thousands of distinct CDR3 sequences, with 14% found just once. This clonotype has a count of ten or more. Its antigen is still unknown. This sequence was found in a man aged 50 or older who received an inactivated influenza vaccine. The specimen was PBMCs from blood, collected about 14 days before vaccination.

The CDR3 sequence is CASSLGTSADTQYF. Written as DNA, the CDR3 is TGTGCCAGCAGTTTGGGGACTAGCGCCGATACGCAGTATTTT. This rearrangement joins TRBV28 to TRBJ2-3; 10 nucleotides align to TRBD2. Per germline, CDR1 MDHEN and CDR2 SYDVKM. With V trimmed by 3 bases and J by 6 bases, 3 bases remained unmatched. The CDR3 is 14 residues long.